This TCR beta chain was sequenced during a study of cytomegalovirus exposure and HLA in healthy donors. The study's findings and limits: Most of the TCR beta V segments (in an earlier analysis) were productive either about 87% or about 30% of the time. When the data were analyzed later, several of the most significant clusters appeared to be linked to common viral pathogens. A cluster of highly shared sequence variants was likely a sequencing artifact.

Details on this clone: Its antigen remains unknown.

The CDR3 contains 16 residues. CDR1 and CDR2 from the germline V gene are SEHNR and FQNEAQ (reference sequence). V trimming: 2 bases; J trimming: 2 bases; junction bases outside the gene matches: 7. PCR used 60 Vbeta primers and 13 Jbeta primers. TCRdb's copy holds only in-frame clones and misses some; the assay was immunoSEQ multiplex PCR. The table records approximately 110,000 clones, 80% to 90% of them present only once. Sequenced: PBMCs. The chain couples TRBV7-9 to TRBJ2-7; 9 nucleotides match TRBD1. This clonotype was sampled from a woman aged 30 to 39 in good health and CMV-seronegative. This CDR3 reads CASSLLQGAHAYEQYF. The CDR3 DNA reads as TGTGCCAGCAGCTTATTACAGGGGGCGCACGCCTACGAGCAGTACTTC.